The clone carrying this TCR beta chain was detected only once. The data originate from a study of blood T cell repertoires in COVID-19. Study details: Collection of acute and convalescent COVID-19 samples took place in the United States, Italy and Spain. Sample material is recorded as cDNA or gDNA derived from T cells, B-cell-depleted T cells, or PBMCs.

Original processing notes: The assay estimated nucleated cells by amplifying reference gene primers. The assay was immunoSEQ multiplex PCR, and TCRdb's table has in-frame clones only and misses some. V and J calls and clone size follow that table, whereas D and trimming were derived from the DNA. The sample holds about 270,000 clones; around 82% are singletons and the top ten take 4.5% to 6.5%. Germline V CDR1 and CDR2: LNHDA, SQIVND (reference sequence). The CDR3 loop spans 15 amino acids. V lost 5 bases to trimming and J lost 7 bases; unmatched junction nucleotides: 8. The material sequenced was peripheral blood. The chain couples TRBV19 to TRBJ1-4; 9 bases match TRBD1. The source of this sequence is a man at least 80 years old with acute or convalescent COVID-19. CDR3 in amino acids: CASSSQGAGGEKLFF. DNA for the CDR3: TGTGCCAGTAGTTCACAGGGGGCTGGTGGTGAAAAACTGTTTTTT.